A single sample is the source of the 30 T cell receptor beta chains below, sequenced in a study of CXCR3-negative and CXCR3-positive naive CD8 T cells. Points from the study as a whole: Hydrophobicity was higher for TRB CDR3s found in CXCR3-positive naive cells than in CXCR3-negative naive cells.

With UMI labels, 5' RACE was used to prepare the TRB cDNA libraries. TCRdb reprocessed the 5' RACE reads and stores each CDR3 protein as one record, lacking DNA. The sample table includes roughly 93,000 distinct CDR3 sequences. No antigen is known for these receptors. The sequencing input was naive CXCR3+ CD8+ T cells from blood. Stated subset: CD45RO-CCR7+CD27+CD95- naive CD8+ T cells expressing CXCR3 (TNR3+). Receptors were obtained from a human donor in good health. Some clones in this sample may be carry-over from other donors' samples.

CDR3 sequence: CASSYSSYEQYF. This chain joins TRBV7-9 and TRBJ2-7. CDR1 SEHNR and CDR2 FQNEAQ come from the germline V gene (reference sequence). The CDR3 has 12 residues.

The chain is built from TRBV29-1 and TRBJ2-7. The CDR3 sequence is 11 residues long. Germline V lookup: CDR1 SQVTM, CDR2 ANQGSEA. The CDR3 here is CSVGRDYEQYF.

The chain is built from TRBV29-1 and TRBJ2-7; the TCRdb D gene call, TRBD1, has no DNA to confirm it. The CDR3 is 13 amino acids. Germline lookup yields CDR1 SQVTM and CDR2 ANQGSEA. The CDR3 reads CSVEPQDGIEQYF.

The chain employs TRBV7-2 and TRBJ2-4; as DNA is missing, the TRBD1 call by TCRdb cannot be tested. The CDR3 has 15 amino acids. Germline lookup yields CDR1 SGHTA and CDR2 FQGNSA. This CDR3 reads CASSLARASVDIQYF. Variable domain in full (rest from reference TRBV7-2 and TRBJ2-4): GAGVSQSPSNKVTEKGKDVELRCDPISGHTALYWYRQSLGQGLEFLIYFQGNSAPDKSGLPSDRFSAERTGGSVSTLTIQRTQQEDSAVYLCASSLARASVDIQYFGAGTRLSVL.

V usage is TRBV10-3 and J usage is TRBJ1-3; checking the TCRdb D call of TRBD1 is not possible without DNA. Germline V gene sequence: CDR1 ENHRY, CDR2 SYGVKD. The CDR3 consists of 20 residues. CDR3 in amino acids: CAISDPTRDRTSPPGNTIYF.

The chain uses TRBV29-1 and TRBJ1-4; TCRdb indicates TRBD1, and absent DNA this call remains unverified. The CDR3 sequence is 13 residues long. Germline loops: CDR1 SQVTM, CDR2 ANQGSEA. The CDR3 loop reads CSVDSGGAEKLFF. The complete variable domain, with remaining parts taken from reference TRBV29-1 and TRBJ1-4, reads SAVISQKPSRDICQRGTSLTIQCQVDSQVTMMFWYRQQPGQSLTLIATANQGSEATYESGFVIDKFPISRPNLTFSTLTVSNMSPEDSSIYLCSVDSGGAEKLFFGSGTQLSVL.

The J gene is TRBJ2-7, the V gene TRBV7-9. Germline lookup yields CDR1 SEHNR and CDR2 FQNEAQ (reference sequence). CDR3 length: 14 residues. The chain's CDR3 is CASRGFPLPYEQYF.

This chain links TRBV6-5 with TRBJ2-7; TCRdb's D gene call, TRBD2, goes unchecked for lack of DNA. There are 14 residues in the CDR3. In germline, CDR1 is MNHEY, CDR2 SVGAGI. CDR3 sequence: CASRQSQWSYEQYF.

The CDR3 reads CASSDSPVEYNEQFF. J is TRBJ2-1 and V is TRBV12-3 or TRBV12-4; there is no DNA to check the TCRdb D call of TRBD1. This CDR3 has 15 amino acids.

The rearrangement links TRBV28 to TRBJ1-6. The CDR3 totals 14 residues. Germline V gene lookup returns CDR1 MDHEN and CDR2 SYDVKM. This CDR3 is CASSAPTTNSPLHF.

The chain is built from TRBV6-5 and TRBJ2-1; TCRdb's assignment of TRBD1 cannot be checked, as there is no DNA. The CDR3 consists of 15 residues. From germline, CDR1 is MNHEY and CDR2 SVGAGI. CDR3 sequence reads: CASSPGTEPYNEQFF.

The V call is TRBV7-9, the J call TRBJ2-3; TCRdb picks TRBD1, but there is no DNA to check that call. The CDR3 has 14 residues. Germline CDR1 is SEHNR and CDR2 is FQNEAQ (reference sequence). This chain's CDR3 is CAIPGQESTDTQYF.

The rearrangement links TRBV7-9 to TRBJ2-7; TCRdb selects TRBD1, and the lack of DNA leaves this call unchecked. There are 14 residues in the CDR3. Germline values: CDR1 SEHNR, CDR2 FQNEAQ (reference sequence). The CDR3 reads CASSSLQGAYEQYF.

This CDR3 is CATSRSSTDTQYF. The rearrangement uses TRBV15 and TRBJ2-3. CDR3 length: 13 residues. Germline loops: CDR1 LNHNV, CDR2 YYDKDF (reference sequence). Full variable domain (missing parts from reference TRBV15 and TRBJ2-3): DAMVIQNPRYQVTQFGKPVTLSCSQTLNHNVMYWYQQKSSQAPKLLFHYYDKDFNNEADTPDNFQSRRPNTSFCFLDIRSPGLGDTAMYLCATSRSSTDTQYFGPGTRLTVL.

The genes are TRBV7-8 and TRBJ2-7; there is no DNA to check the TCRdb D call of TRBD2. Germline values: CDR1 SGHVS, CDR2 FQNEAQ. This CDR3 has 15 amino acids. This chain's CDR3 is CASSNSGTRPYEQYF.

The chain employs TRBV3-1 and TRBJ1-2; TCRdb indicates TRBD1, and absent DNA this call remains unverified. The CDR3 contains 15 residues. The germline gives CDR1 LGHDT, CDR2 YNNKEL (reference sequence). The CDR3 here is CASSLRDSPPDGYTF.

This sequence joins TRBV4-3 and TRBJ1-2; TCRdb proposes TRBD1, but this gene call is untestable without DNA. CDR1 is LGHNA, CDR2 YSLEER, per germline. There are 15 residues in the CDR3. CDR3 sequence reads: CASSSGKQGANGYTF.

The chain recombines TRBV19 with TRBJ2-2; TCRdb reports TRBD1, a call that lacks DNA to check it against. The CDR3 totals 15 residues. Germline-derived CDR1 and CDR2 are LNHDA and SQIVND (reference sequence). CDR3 sequence: CASTDRSYNTGELFF. The full variable domain, in which reference TRBV19 and TRBJ2-2 provide the parts outside the CDR3, is DGGITQSPKYLFRKEGQNVTLSCEQNLNHDAMYWYRQDPGQGLRLIYYSQIVNDFQKGDIAEGYSVSREKKESFPLTVTSAQKNPTAFYLCASTDRSYNTGELFFGEGSRLTVL.

V and J are TRBV6-2 or TRBV6-3 and TRBJ2-7; TCRdb returns TRBD1, unconfirmable since there is no DNA. The germline V gene encodes CDR1 MNHEY and CDR2 SVGEGT. The CDR3 length is 15 residues. CDR3 amino acids: CASSYPVTGTYEQYF.

This chain links TRBV5-1 with TRBJ2-1; there is no DNA to check the TCRdb D call of TRBD1. The V gene's germline CDR1 is SGHRS and CDR2 YFSETQ. The CDR3 loop spans 16 amino acids. CDR3 sequence: CASSARDSSSYNEQFF.

The chain combines TRBV9 with TRBJ2-5; no DNA is available, so the TRBD1 call from TCRdb remains unchecked. The CDR3 totals 15 residues. Germline V gives CDR1 SGDLS, CDR2 YYNGEE. This CDR3 is CASNPGQGNQETQYF.

The rearrangement links TRBV15 to TRBJ1-2; TCRdb names TRBD1, which stays unverified in the absence of DNA. The CDR3 extends over 15 amino acids. The germline CDR1 and CDR2 sequences are LNHNV and YYDKDF (reference sequence). The chain's CDR3 is CATSGTDREVHGYTF.

CDR3: CASNRWDGELFF. The chain couples TRBV7-9 to TRBJ2-2; TCRdb designates TRBD1, a call that cannot be tested without DNA. The CDR3 sequence is 12 residues long. Per the germline V gene, CDR1 is SEHNR and CDR2 is FQNEAQ (reference sequence).

This CDR3 is CSARDFTGELFF. The chain recombines TRBV20-1 with TRBJ2-2. CDR1 DFQATT and CDR2 SNEGSKA come from the germline V gene (reference sequence). The length of the CDR3 is 12 residues.

This chain links TRBV5-1 with TRBJ2-1; lacking DNA, the TRBD2 call made by TCRdb goes unchecked. The CDR3 length is 15 residues. Per the germline V gene, CDR1 is SGHRS and CDR2 is YFSETQ. The CDR3 sequence: CASSFPQGLSNEQFF.

The chain joins TRBV20-1 to TRBJ2-1; there is no DNA to check the TCRdb D call of TRBD1. There are 18 residues in the CDR3. Germline CDR1 is DFQATT and CDR2 is SNEGSKA (reference sequence). The CDR3 region is CSARLLLGSGASYNEQFF.

The rearrangement uses TRBV7-9 and TRBJ2-1; without DNA, the TCRdb call of TRBD1 cannot be checked. The CDR3 covers 14 residues. Germline CDR1 and CDR2: SEHNR and FQNEAQ (reference sequence). The CDR3 spells CASSSPREWNEQFF.

This chain links TRBV7-3 with TRBJ2-7; without DNA, the TCRdb call of TRBD1 cannot be checked. CDR1 is SGHTA and CDR2 is FQGTGA in the germline V gene. This CDR3 region has 14 residues. The CDR3 loop is CASNPGQGPYEQYF.

The J gene is TRBJ2-7, the V gene TRBV7-8; TCRdb's D gene call, TRBD2, goes unchecked for lack of DNA. CDR1 and CDR2 from the germline V gene are SGHVS and FQNEAQ. The CDR3 is 18 amino acids. The CDR3 protein is CASSLAAFGSRWAYEQYF.

The chain links TRBV2 to TRBJ2-7; the D gene TCRdb calls, TRBD2, cannot be checked with no DNA. The length of the CDR3 is 11 residues. The germline gives CDR1 SNHLY, CDR2 FYNNEI. This CDR3 reads CASEREDEQYF.